The 3 T cell receptor beta chains presented below share a single source sample, sequenced in a study of T cells in Graves' hyperthyroidism and ophthalmopathy. The investigators amplified TCR beta CDR3 regions from RNA transcripts. TCR CDR3 regions were first amplified by RT-PCR with HTBI primers. TCRdb reprocessed the multiplex PCR reads via MiXCR and lists one record per CDR3 protein. The repertoire holds some 560,000 distinct CDR3 sequences, with 11% to 15% as singletons. Source material: blood. The receptors were gathered from a woman in her thirties or forties with Graves' hyperthyroidism.

This clonotype showed up just once. Given a much more abundant clone one base away, this may be a read error. The V and J genes are TRBV2 and TRBJ1-2; no reliable D call. The CDR3 contains 12 residues. Germline loops: CDR1 SNHLY, CDR2 FYNNEI. V was pared by 10 bases and J by 4 bases, with 13 bases between. CDR3 sequence reads: CANISSSYGYTF. The CDR3 region has the DNA TGTGCCAACATATCCAGCAGCTATGGCTACACCTTC.

Ten or more counts support this clonotype. The V gene is TRBV3-1, the J gene TRBJ2-7; D unresolved. Trimming shortened V by 0 bases and J by 4 bases, and 7 bases separated the two germline ends. Germline CDR1 LGHDT, CDR2 YNNKEL (reference sequence). CDR3 size: 13 residues. The CDR3 reads CASSQDIIYEQYF. CDR3 in DNA: TGTGCCAGCAGCCAAGATATCATTTACGAGCAGTACTTC.

This chain uses TRBV2 with TRBJ1-5, with D possibly TRBD1 on 6 matching bases. V was pared by 6 bases and J by 5 bases, with 17 bases between. This CDR3 has 15 residues. In germline, CDR1 is SNHLY, CDR2 FYNNEI. CDR3 nucleotide sequence: TGTGCCAGCAGCCGCTCCGGGACACCTGATCAGCCCCAGCATTTT. It encodes CASSRSGTPDQPQHF.